The T cell receptor (beta chain) under discussion was sequenced for a study of cytomegalovirus exposure and HLA in healthy donors. Regarding the study as a whole: When analyzed later, a missense DCLRE1C variant was found to be linked to TCR beta V- and J-gene trimming.

Primers for the PCR totalled 60 Vbeta and 13 Jbeta. Assay used: immunoSEQ multiplex PCR; TCRdb lists only in-frame clones, some missing. The sample consists of under 200,000 clones, 79% of them appearing once. The CDR3 runs to 16 residues. V shed 2 bases and J 4 bases; nucleotides not matched to a gene: 5. Per the germline V gene, CDR1 is LNHNV and CDR2 is YYDKDF (reference sequence). To note about this clone: The antigen is unknown.

The sequence was obtained from a woman in her thirties or forties in good health and CMV-seronegative. The gene calls are TRBV15 and TRBJ1-5; 10 positions match TRBD1. The sequencing input was PBMCs. This chain's CDR3 is CATSRLPDRGNQPQHF. In DNA form, the CDR3 reads TGTGCCACCAGCAGACTCCCGGACAGGGGGAATCAGCCCCAGCATTTT. Filled out from reference TRBV15 and TRBJ1-5, the complete variable domain reads DAMVIQNPRYQVTQFGKPVTLSCSQTLNHNVMYWYQQKSSQAPKLLFHYYDKDFNNEADTPDNFQSRRPNTSFCFLDIRSPGLGDTAMYLCATSRLPDRGNQPQHFGDGTRLSIL.